A selection of T cell receptor beta chains follows, all from one sample in a study of OX40 agonist ivuxolimab in advanced cancers. Only in-frame clones appear in the TCRdb table, and some are missing; sequencing was by immunoSEQ multiplex PCR. The sample shows about 60,000 clones, 86% of them seen only once. Material: CD4+ or CD8+ T cells sorted from blood, obtained in a trial of the OX40 agonist ivuxolimab. These receptor sequences come from an adult with an advanced solid tumor such as melanoma, head and neck, liver or kidney cancer. Both conserved end residues are part of each CDR3. The D gene is left open where the match is weak. Clone size is given for some rows only: seen once, a few or many times, or a class if the clone is expanded.

clone_size d_call j_call v_call cdr3_nt cdr3_aa
NA NA TRBJ2-7 TRBV28 TGTGCCAGCGGGCAGGACATGTACGAGCAGTACTTC CASGQDMYEQYF
NA TRBD1 TRBJ1-3 TRBV30 TGTGCCCTTCGGGACAGGGGGCTAAGTGGAAACACCATATATTTT CALRDRGLSGNTIYF
NA TRBD1 TRBJ2-1 TRBV5-4 TGTGCCAGCAGCTTTGACAGGGGAATATACAATGAGCAGTTCTTC CASSFDRGIYNEQFF
NA NA TRBJ2-5 TRBV5-5 TGTGCCAGCAGCTTGTGGAGGGGAAAAGAGACCCAGTACTTC CASSLWRGKETQYF
NA NA TRBJ2-7 TRBV7-9 TGTGCCAGCAGCCTCGGGACGGCATCCTACGAGCAGTACTTC CASSLGTASYEQYF
NA NA TRBJ1-2 TRBV28 TGTGCCAGCAGTTCCCGCACCCACTATAACTATGGCTACACCTTC CASSSRTHYNYGYTF
NA NA TRBJ1-1 TRBV28 TGTGCCAGCAGGGGAGCTCTGAACACTGAAGCTTTCTTT CASRGALNTEAFF
NA TRBD1 TRBJ1-1 TRBV18 TGTGCCAGCTGGACCCCGGGACAGGGGGTTCAGAACACTGAAGCTTTCTTT CASWTPGQGVQNTEAFF
NA NA TRBJ2-7 TRBV6-1 TGTGCCAGCAGTGACAGGACCTACGAGCAGTACTTC CASSDRTYEQYF
NA TRBD1 TRBJ1-5 TRBV28 TGTGCCAGCAGGGTGGGAGACAGGGACAATCAGCCCCAGCATTTT CASRVGDRDNQPQHF
NA TRBD1 TRBJ2-7 TRBV11-2 TGTGCCAGCAGCCGAACCGTGGGACAGGGGGCTTACGAGCAGTACTTC CASSRTVGQGAYEQYF
NA TRBD1 TRBJ2-3 TRBV5-1 TGCGCCAGCAGCTTGGAGGGACAGAACACAGATACGCAGTATTTT CASSLEGQNTDTQYF
NA NA TRBJ1-2 TRBV5-4 TGTGCCAGCAGCTTGCCGGGGAGCTATGGCTACACCTTC CASSLPGSYGYTF
NA NA TRBJ1-5 TRBV7-2 TGTGCCAGCAGCTTAGTAGGTCAGCCCCAGCATTTT CASSLVGQPQHF
NA NA TRBJ2-2 TRBV27 TGTGCCAGCAGCAAGCCGAACACCGGGGAGCTGTTTTTT CASSKPNTGELFF
once NA TRBJ1-5 TRBV7-2 TGTGCCAGCAGCCCACGGGATAATCAGCCCCAGCATTTT CASSPRDNQPQHF
NA TRBD2 TRBJ2-5 TRBV6-8 TGTGCCAGCAGTTACTCGTGGGGACTAGCGGAGACCCAGTACTTC CASSYSWGLAETQYF
NA TRBD1 TRBJ2-3 TRBV9 TGTGCCAGCAGCCGACAGGGGATGACAGATACGCAGTATTTT CASSRQGMTDTQYF
NA NA TRBJ2-5 TRBV19 TGTGCCAGTAGTCGGCAGGGAGAAGAGACCCAGTACTTC CASSRQGEETQYF
NA NA TRBJ2-7 TRBV11-3 TGTGCCAGCAGCTTAGGCGGGACAAAAGACGAGCAGTACTTC CASSLGGTKDEQYF
NA NA TRBJ2-7 TRBV18 TGTGCCAGCTCGCCGGACGGATATCAGACCTACGAGCAGTACTTC CASSPDGYQTYEQYF
NA NA TRBJ1-3 TRBV5-6 TGTGCCAGCAGCTTGGAGGGGCCCTCTGGAAACACCATATATTTT CASSLEGPSGNTIYF
NA TRBD1 TRBJ2-7 TRBV10-3 TGTGCCATCAGAGGGCGCACAGGGGGCTACGAGCAGTACTTC CAIRGRTGGYEQYF
NA TRBD2 TRBJ2-7 TRBV27 TGTGCCAGCAGTTTACGGACTAGCGGGGGGTTCGAGCAGTACTTC CASSLRTSGGFEQYF
NA NA TRBJ1-1 TRBV4-2 TGTGCCAGCAGCCAAGACATTGGGGGGGTGAACACTGAAGCTTTCTTT CASSQDIGGVNTEAFF
few NA TRBJ2-5 TRBV21-1 TGTGCCAGCAGCCAAAGAGGGGAGGACGAGACCCAGTACTTC CASSQRGEDETQYF
NA TRBD1 TRBJ2-7 TRBV2 TGTGCCAGCAGTGATGGTTCAGGGGGACGGGAGCAGTACTTC CASSDGSGGREQYF
NA TRBD1 TRBJ2-1 TRBV7-7 TGTGCCAGCAGCTTAGTGCCAGGGGGCTCCTACAATGAGCAGTTCTTC CASSLVPGGSYNEQFF
once TRBD1 TRBJ2-1 TRBV23-1 TGCGCCAGCAGTCACGGGACAGATTACAATGAGCAGTTCTTC CASSHGTDYNEQFF
NA NA TRBJ2-3 TRBV7-8 TGTGCCAGCAGCAGAACAGGTAGCACAGATACGCAGTATTTT CASSRTGSTDTQYF
NA NA TRBJ1-1 TRBV14 TGTGCCAGCAGCCAAGCACCGGCCTTGAACACTGAAGCTTTCTTT CASSQAPALNTEAFF
NA TRBD1 TRBJ1-1 TRBV7-6 TGTGCCAGCAGCTCAAGGACAGGGGGCTCCATCATGAACACTGAAGCTTTCTTT CASSSRTGGSIMNTEAFF
NA NA TRBJ2-5 TRBV27 TGTGCCAGCAGGGGAGGGAGAGGGGGAGGGGAGACCCAGTACTTC CASRGGRGGGETQYF
NA NA TRBJ2-5 TRBV7-2 TGTGCCAGCAGCCCGGCCACGGGAAGGGCCCAGTACTTC CASSPATGRAQYF
NA NA TRBJ2-7 TRBV6-5 TGTGCCAGCACCTCCCAGGGTAAGGTGGCCGAGCAGTACTTC CASTSQGKVAEQYF
NA NA TRBJ2-1 TRBV9 TGTGCCAGCAGCCCCCTGAGGAGCTCCTACAATGAGCAGTTCTTC CASSPLRSSYNEQFF
few NA TRBJ1-2 TRBV5-1 TGCGCCAGCAGCCCACAGGGAGTAAACTATGGCTACACCTTC CASSPQGVNYGYTF
NA TRBD2 TRBJ2-3 TRBV7-2 TGTGCCAGCAGCTCGAGGACTAGCGGCGTGACAGATACGCAGTATTTT CASSSRTSGVTDTQYF
NA NA TRBJ2-1 TRBV18 TGTGCCAGCTCACCAAAGGACAACAATGAGCAGTTCTTC CASSPKDNNEQFF
NA NA TRBJ1-3 TRBV5-1 TGCGCCAGCAGCCCGGGGCCTCAAGGAAACACCATATATTTT CASSPGPQGNTIYF
NA NA TRBJ2-7 TRBV7-9 TGTGCCAGCAGCCCAGACTACGAGCAGTACTTC CASSPDYEQYF
once TRBD1 TRBJ2-1 TRBV7-2 TGTGCCAGCAGAATTAGCGGACAGGGGATGGGTGAGCAGTTCTTC CASRISGQGMGEQFF
NA NA TRBJ2-5 TRBV10-3 TGTGCCATCGGGACGGACCAAGAGACCCAGTACTTC CAIGTDQETQYF
NA NA TRBJ1-5 TRBV6-5 TGTGCCAGCAGCCCTGCCGGGCAGCCCCAGCATTTT CASSPAGQPQHF
NA NA TRBJ1-5 TRBV7-9 TGTGCCAGCAGCCGAGACGTTAGCAATCAGCCCCAGCATTTT CASSRDVSNQPQHF
NA NA TRBJ2-1 TRBV23-1 TGCGCCAGCACCCTCCCGGACCAACCGCCCGCTACTGAGCAGTTCTTC CASTLPDQPPATEQFF